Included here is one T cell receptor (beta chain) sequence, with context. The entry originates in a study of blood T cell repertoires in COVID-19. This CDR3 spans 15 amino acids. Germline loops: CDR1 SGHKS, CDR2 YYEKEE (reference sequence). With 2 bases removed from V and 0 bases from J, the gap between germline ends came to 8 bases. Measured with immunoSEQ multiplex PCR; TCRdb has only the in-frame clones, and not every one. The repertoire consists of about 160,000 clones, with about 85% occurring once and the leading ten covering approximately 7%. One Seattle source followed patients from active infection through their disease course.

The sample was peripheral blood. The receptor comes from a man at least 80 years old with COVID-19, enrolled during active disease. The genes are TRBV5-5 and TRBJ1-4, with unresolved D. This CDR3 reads CASSLVAATNEKLFF. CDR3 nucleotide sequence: TGTGCCAGCAGCTTAGTCGCAGCAACTAATGAAAAACTGTTTTTT. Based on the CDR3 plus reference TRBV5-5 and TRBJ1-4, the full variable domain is DAGVTQSPTHLIKTRGQQVTLRCSPISGHKSVSWYQQVLGQGPQFIFQYYEKEERGRGNFPDRFSARQFPNYSSELNVNALLLGDSALYLCASSLVAATNEKLFFGSGTQLSVL.